This T cell receptor beta chain comes out of a study of cytotoxic CD8 clonotypes in ibrutinib-treated CLL. On the study more broadly: There were about 11 relapsed/refractory patients and roughly 15 treatment-naive patients, and around 18 were IGHV unmutated.

The method was immunoSEQ multiplex PCR; TCRdb's version includes in-frame clones alone and lacks a portion of them. The table has some 43,000 clones, less than 70% seen once. This CDR3 region has 16 residues. Sample share makes this clone medium-sized. The clonotype comes from a human donor with chronic lymphocytic leukemia. The input for sequencing was PBMCs, taken after 12 months of ibrutinib treatment. This sequence joins TRBV12-2 and TRBJ1-1. TRBV12-2 counts as a pseudogene. The CDR3 loop reads CASRSPPGAFRTEAFF. In nucleotides, the CDR3 is TGTGCAAGTCGCTCCCCCCCGGGGGCGTTCCGAACTGAAGCTTTCTTT.